This TCR beta chain was sequenced during a study of blood T cells in healthy people across ages (dated by TCRdb to the mid-2010s). General notes on the study: Template switching captured roughly one uniquely barcoded TCR beta cDNA molecule per two T cells in model experiments. Age-related changes in TCR beta repertoire diversity were measured in the study by deep sequencing normalized with unique cDNA molecular identifiers. The donors were split into four age groups: young (average about 15 years), middle-aged (nearly 40), aged (around 67) and long-lived (approximately 80). To avoid experimental bias, donors of different ages were spread randomly across the sequencing lanes. Two additional independent replicas of 1 million unique cDNA reads from the same blood draw were analyzed for two donors (one aged 18 to 29 and one aged 80 or older). The paper's findings and limits, for the study overall: There was a strong correlation between observed TCR beta diversity and the percentage of naive T cells measured by flow cytometry. Because profiling used bulk unsorted PBMCs, naive and antigen-experienced compartments could not be compared conclusively. The CMV infection status of donors was not known, potentially confounding age-related changes in expanded clonotypes. As age increased, observed TCR beta diversity per million T cells dropped in a roughly linear way, and a significant reduction was already evident by age around 41. Estimates of total diversity based on one million sequenced T cells were regarded as lower bounds and as underestimates. Compared with the aged group, more naive CD4+ T cells, fewer expanded clones and increased TCR diversity were shown by the long-lived group, suggesting age selection.

Regarding this clonotype: Its antigen specificity is not known. Base quality data are lacking; no much larger clone is found one base away.

Counted from cysteine to phenylalanine, this CDR3 has 13 amino acids. This entry keeps only the CDR3 DNA: 39 bases, framed from base 1. At the junction V is shortened by 3 bases and J by 12 bases; bases outside the gene matches: 12. The germline V gene yields SQVTM for CDR1 and ANQGSEA for CDR2. The library was obtained by 5' RACE. The sequencer was an Illumina HiSeq 2500. A second PCR of roughly 6 to 12 cycles was run with a J-beta primer mix and a sample-barcoded 5' primer. A template-switch 5' adaptor carrying 12 random nucleotides introduced a unique molecular identifier onto each TCR beta cDNA molecule. At least 2.5 million CDR3-containing paired-end reads were obtained from each sample. First-strand cDNA was synthesized from all RNA with the Mint cDNA synthesis kit, primed by a TRBC-specific oligonucleotide. Following uracil-DNA glycosylase treatment, a first 18-cycle PCR with universal primers M1SS and BC2_uni_R was performed on all cDNA. In the authors' own workflow: For normalization, 1 million high-quality reads, each with a distinct molecular identifier, were randomly selected from each sample. Reads with shared molecular identifiers were discarded instead of being binned into consensus sequences. MiTCR, run with a Q25 quality threshold and the strictest error-elimination algorithm, handled CDR3 identification, clonotype clustering and error correction. A nonparametric unseen species model with Euler transformation was used to estimate a lower bound on total TCR beta diversity. TCRdb took the public reads, trimmed them with fastp at Q25, ran MiXCR for clone calling and kept in-frame beta chains. Under each unique CDR3 protein, matching rows form one entry showing the most common genes and DNA. The V and J calls come from TCRdb's annotation, not from the publication. In this sample the table shows 1,500,000 or so distinct CDR3 sequences, approximately 63% of which occur a single time. The top ten hold under 8.5% of the sample.

Donors were a few dozen systemically healthy Caucasian individuals from Russia aged roughly 6 to 90 years. Around 9.9 milliliters of peripheral blood were collected from each donor into EDTA-treated Vacutainer tubes. Ficoll-Paque density-gradient centrifugation was used to isolate PBMCs, with at least 6 million per sample. Total RNA was extracted from PBMCs with Trizol reagent, with at least 6 micrograms obtained per sample. The percentages of naive CD45RAhigh/CD27high T cells were determined by flow cytometry on a PBMC aliquot from every donor. This chain is built from TRBV29-1 and TRBJ1-1, with TRBD1 matching 8 junction bases. The specimen was blood. This TCR came from a young man in good health. The CDR3 is CSVEQGAGTITFF. The DNA sequence reads TGCAGCGTTGAGCAGGGGGCAGGGACCATTACTTTCTTT.